These 25 T cell receptor beta chains originate from one sample sequenced in a study of molecular identifiers for immune sequencing clone quantification. MiXCR, run by TCRdb on the PCR reads, gives a single entry per CDR3 protein. This sample has about 320,000 distinct CDR3 sequences; around a fifth occur once, and the top ten carry over 0.7%. The sequencing sample was made of naive CD8+ T cells from blood, with Jurkat cell RNA spiked in. Stated subset: FACS-sorted CD8+CD4-CCR7+CD45RA+ naive T cells. The receptors shown here come from a human donor in good health. Some libraries in this study had Jurkat cell RNA spiked in.

Note on this clonotype: A much larger clone lies one base from this, so it may be a read error. The conserved phenylalanine or tryptophan is not found at the CDR3 terminus, so this likely reflects a read error. The rearrangement joins TRBV28 to TRBJ2-1; the D call may be TRBD1 or TRBD2 (6 bases each). Trimming left V 7 bases short and J 10 bases short, with 8 bases between. The CDR3 contains 10 residues. Germline assignment: CDR1 MDHEN and CDR2 SYDVKM. The CDR3 spells CASTGAEQFL. DNA for the CDR3: TGTGCCAGCACGGGGGCCGAGCAGTTCCTC.

Of note for this clonotype: A single base separates this from a much larger clone, so it may be a read error. The CDR3: CASSLSRGQGDYPPLHF. CDR3 sequence (DNA): TGTGCCAGCAGCTTATCTCGGGGACAGGGGGACTATCCACCCCTCCACTTT. This sequence joins TRBV7-6 and TRBJ1-6; 11 bases fit TRBD1. The junction had 11 bases not matched to a gene; V was cut back by 2 bases and J by 11 bases. Germline V CDR1 and CDR2: SGHVS, FNYEAQ. The CDR3 spans 17 residues.

This clonotype has only a few counts. The V and J genes are TRBV30 and TRBJ2-7; possible D gene TRBD1, 6 bases. Trimming took off 2 bases at V and 0 bases at J, with 17 bases between the two ends. The CDR3 runs to 16 residues. Per the germline V gene, CDR1 is GTSNPN and CDR2 is SVGIG (reference sequence). The CDR3 DNA reads as TGTGCCTGGAGTAAACGTCCGGGACAACGCTCCTACGAGCAGTACTTC. Its translation is CAWSKRPGQRSYEQYF.

In this sample, this clonotype turned up a few times. J is TRBJ2-5 and V is TRBV7-9; D gene unclear. Germline V gives CDR1 SEHNR, CDR2 FQNEAQ (reference sequence). Trimming took off 1 base at V and 0 bases at J, with 6 bases between the two ends. The CDR3 sequence is 14 residues long. Here the CDR3 reads CASSLGRHQETQYF. The CDR3 DNA follows: TGTGCCAGCAGCTTAGGCCGCCACCAAGAGACCCAGTACTTC. Variable domain in full (rest from reference TRBV7-9 and TRBJ2-5): DTGVSQNPRHKITKRGQNVTFRCDPISEHNRLYWYRQTLGQGPEFLTYFQNEAQLEKSRLLSDRFSAERPKGSFSTLEIQRTEQGDSAMYLCASSLGRHQETQYFGPGTRLLVL.

This clonotype was seen repeatedly, ten times or more. This chain uses TRBV27 with TRBJ1-5; TRBD1 aligns across 11 bases. Germline CDR1 and CDR2: MNHEY and SMNVEV (reference sequence). There are 15 residues in the CDR3. The V and J ends lost 3 bases and 6 bases, in that order; junction bases with no gene match: 4. The CDR3 coding sequence is TGTGCCAGCAGTTTGGACAGGGGGCCGAGTCAGCCCCAGCATTTT. Amino acids: CASSLDRGPSQPQHF.

This clonotype has only a few counts. A read error may produce the germline difference seen at one junction end. The chain uses TRBV4-3 and TRBJ2-2; D might be TRBD2 (6 bases). Per germline, CDR1 LGHNA and CDR2 YSLEER. CDR3 length: 17 amino acids. CDR3 amino acids: CVSSQDWAGGNTGELFF. The CDR3 DNA follows: TGCGTCAGCAGCCAAGACTGGGCCGGGGGTAACACCGGGGAGCTGTTTTTT.

This clonotype was recorded a few times. The chain has TRBV7-3 and TRBJ1-5; D unresolved. V was clipped by 1 base and J by 0 bases, with 7 bases between them. The CDR3 length is 15 residues. In germline, CDR1 is SGHTA, CDR2 FQGTGA. The CDR3: CASSLSGSSNQPQHF. DNA of the CDR3: TGTGCCAGCAGCTTAAGCGGCAGTAGCAATCAGCCCCAGCATTTT.

The chain's CDR3 is CASSYGDSPLHF. The CDR3 DNA is TGTGCCAGCAGTTACGGGGATTCACCCCTCCACTTT. The chain has TRBV6-2 or TRBV6-3 and TRBJ1-6; D not certain. The CDR3 sequence is 12 residues long. V was shortened by 2 bases and J by 8 bases, with 4 bases between the two germline ends. Germline V gene sequence: CDR1 MNHEY, CDR2 SVGEGT.

This clonotype was observed many times. The J gene is TRBJ2-7, the V gene TRBV29-1, with 10 bases matching TRBD1. CDR1 and CDR2 from the germline V gene are SQVTM and ANQGSEA. The CDR3 has 15 amino acids. The ends lost 6 bases at V and 2 bases at J; junction bases unmatched: 10. This CDR3 reads CSVQRSGQGAYEQYF. The CDR3 nucleotides are TGCAGCGTCCAACGGTCCGGACAGGGGGCCTACGAGCAGTACTTC.

This clonotype showed up many times. The chain recombines TRBV12-3 or TRBV12-4 with TRBJ2-5, with D perhaps matching TRBD1 (5 bases). This CDR3 spans 14 amino acids. V was pared by 4 bases and J by 4 bases, with 13 bases between. Here the CDR3 DNA reads TGTGCCAGCAGTTCCCTCAGGGTGCCAGAGACCCAGTACTTC. Protein: CASSSLRVPETQYF.

This clonotype was picked up many times. V and J are TRBV5-1 and TRBJ1-4, with D tentatively TRBD1 (5 bases). Germline CDR1 is SGHRS and CDR2 is YFSETQ. V was cut by 1 base and J by 8 bases, with 12 bases left in between. CDR3 size: 14 residues. The CDR3 DNA reads as TGCGCCAGCAGCTTGTTGGCAGGGAACGAAAAACTGTTTTTT. Residues: CASSLLAGNEKLFF.

This clonotype was detected only a few times. The J gene is TRBJ2-5, the V gene TRBV4-2; D perhaps matches TRBD1 (5 bases). There are 17 residues in the CDR3. Germline V gives CDR1 LGHNA, CDR2 YNFKEQ. Trimming removed 0 bases from V and 0 bases from J, with 14 bases in between. For the CDR3, the DNA is TGTGCCAGCAGCCAAGATCAGGGCGGAGTGTACCAAGAGACCCAGTACTTC. Residues: CASSQDQGGVYQETQYF.

There are many counts of this clonotype. The V and J genes are TRBV5-6 and TRBJ2-7; D ambiguous. The CDR3 is made up of 14 amino acids. V lost 0 bases to trimming and J lost 0 bases, with 7 bases between them. Germline CDR1 is SGHDT and CDR2 is YYEEEE. The CDR3 nucleotides are TGTGCCAGCAGCTTGGGCCAGGACTCCTACGAGCAGTACTTC. Its protein is CASSLGQDSYEQYF.

This clonotype has only a few counts. This rearrangement joins TRBV20-1 to TRBJ2-3, with D tentatively TRBD1 (5 bases). V was clipped by 4 bases and J by 5 bases, with 7 bases between them. The germline V gene has CDR1 DFQATT and CDR2 SNEGSKA (reference sequence). The CDR3 has 11 amino acids. The CDR3: CSANRRDTQYF. CDR3 nucleotide sequence: TGCAGTGCTAACAGGAGAGATACGCAGTATTTT.

About this clonotype: A much more abundant neighbour one base away suggests this may be a read error. The conserved final phenylalanine or tryptophan is absent from the CDR3, which likely points to a read error. The rearrangement uses TRBV5-3 and TRBJ1-5; 8 bases agree with TRBD1. TRBV5-3 belongs to the ORF category, with a function that is uncertain. CDR3 length equals 13 residues. The CDR3 nucleotides are TGTGCCAGCAGCTCGCAGGGGGCCCAGCCCCAGCATCTT. This translates into CASSSQGAQPQHL.

This clonotype was counted at least ten times. The chain recombines TRBV6-5 with TRBJ2-3, with 8 bases matching TRBD2. Germline loops: CDR1 MNHEY, CDR2 SVGAGI. CDR3 length: 18 amino acids. With V trimmed by 6 bases and J by 2 bases, 16 bases remained unmatched. As DNA, the CDR3 is TGTGCCAGCAGCCTAAGACCGGGACTAGTTTTAAACACAGATACGCAGTATTTT. This gives the protein CASSLRPGLVLNTDTQYF.

This clonotype was recorded at least ten times. The rearrangement joins TRBV4-1 to TRBJ1-5; 7 bases fit TRBD1. CDR1 is MGHRA and CDR2 is YSYEKL in the germline V gene. This CDR3 is 14 amino acids long. The junction had 6 bases not matched to a gene; V was cut back by 5 bases and J by 5 bases. The CDR3 coding sequence is TGCGCCAGCAGCTCCCCCGGGACAGATCAGCCCCAGCATTTT. This encodes CASSSPGTDQPQHF.

The V and J genes are TRBV19 and TRBJ1-2, with D unresolved. Trimming stripped 5 bases from V and 2 bases from J, with 6 bases between. This CDR3 has 12 amino acids. Per germline, CDR1 LNHDA and CDR2 SQIVND (reference sequence). Here the CDR3 reads CASSVWNYGYTF. The CDR3, as DNA: TGTGCCAGTAGTGTATGGAACTATGGCTACACCTTC.

To note about this clonotype: A much larger clone sits a single nucleotide away, making a read error possible. The rearrangement uses TRBV4-3 and TRBJ2-3; 8 bases match TRBD2. Germline CDR1 LGHNA, CDR2 YSLEER. The CDR3 consists of 17 residues. J gave up 8 bases and V 2 bases, and 15 bases lay outside the gene matches. CDR3 in DNA: TGCGCCAGCAGCCAACATAGCGGGGACCTAATCAGGGGTACGCAGTATTTT. It translates to CASSQHSGDLIRGTQYF.

This clonotype has more than one count but fewer than ten. One base away lies a much larger clone, so this may be a sequencing read error. The rearrangement joins TRBV5-1 to TRBJ2-3; D perhaps matches TRBD2 (5 bases). Germline loops: CDR1 SGHRS, CDR2 YFSETQ. The CDR3 totals 15 residues. The CDR3 DNA reads as TGCGTCAGCAGCACTTCGGGGTATAGCACAGATACGCAGTATTTT. This sequence encodes CVSSTSGYSTDTQYF.

Ten or more counts support this clonotype. This sequence joins TRBV7-9 and TRBJ1-4; the D is unclear. CDR1 SEHNR and CDR2 FQNEAQ come from the germline V gene (reference sequence). The CDR3 loop spans 14 amino acids. Trimming shortened V by 2 bases and J by 3 bases, and 7 bases separated the two germline ends. The DNA for the CDR3 is TGTGCCAGCAGCTTAACCGGTTCTAATGAAAAACTGTTTTTT. Protein product: CASSLTGSNEKLFF.

As concerns this clonotype: This clone may be a read error of a much larger clone one base away. V gene TRBV5-8 combines with J gene TRBJ2-2, with 8 bases that match TRBD1. The germline CDR1 and CDR2 sequences are SGHTS and YDEGEE. The J segment lost 6 bases and the V segment lost 7 bases, leaving 5 bases of the junction unmatched. CDR3 length: 13 residues. The CDR3 DNA reads as TGTGCCAGCCAGGGGGCGTTGGCCGGGGAGCTGTTTTTT. The encoded protein is CASQGALAGELFF.

The CDR3 loop is CASSLGSSLGGTEAFF. The CDR3, as DNA: TGTGCCAGCTCACTCGGGTCATCCCTCGGGGGGACTGAAGCTTTCTTT. The chain carries TRBV18 and TRBJ1-1, with D perhaps TRBD1 (5 bases). This CDR3 region has 16 residues. V was trimmed by 4 bases and J by 5 bases, leaving 20 bases between them. CDR1 and CDR2 from the germline V gene are KGHSH and LQKENI. The variable domain in full, completed from reference TRBV18 and TRBJ1-1, reads NAGVMQNPRHLVRRRGQEARLRCSPMKGHSHVYWYRQLPEEGLKFMVYLQKENIIDESGMPKERFSAEFPKEGPSILRIQQVVRGDSAAYFCASSLGSSLGGTEAFFGQGTRLTVV.

This clonotype showed up many times. The chain employs TRBV6-1 and TRBJ2-2, with 7 bases identical to TRBD1. Trimming removed 6 bases from V and 2 bases from J; junction bases left unmatched: 9. The CDR3 covers 16 residues. CDR1 and CDR2 (germline): MNHNS, SASEGT. The CDR3 protein is CASSEDRHFNTGELFF. In nucleotides, the CDR3 is TGTGCCAGCAGCGAGGACAGGCATTTTAACACCGGGGAGCTGTTTTTT.

The sample holds many counts of this clonotype. The chain has TRBV30 and TRBJ2-1, with 13 bases that match TRBD2. V lost 3 bases to trimming and J lost 5 bases; unmatched junction nucleotides: 4. CDR1 and CDR2 (germline): GTSNPN, SVGIG (reference sequence). The CDR3 is 15 amino acids. The CDR3 bases are TGTGCCTGGAGCATAGGACTAGCGGGGGACAATGAGCAGTTCTTC. Translating gives CAWSIGLAGDNEQFF.